The clone carrying this TCR beta chain has ten or more counts. No antigen is known for it. The data originate from a study of human T cells and chemical hapten exposure. CDR1 is SGHNT and CDR2 is YENEEA in the germline V gene. V lost 4 bases and J lost 2; bases outside the gene matches: 6. This CDR3 contains 15 residues. This sample's time point: patch test 3, about 24 weeks after DPC sensitization. Treatment denoted: therapeutic diphenylcyclopropenone sensitization with weekly scalp DPC. Via MiXCR, TCRdb re-called the RACE reads, giving one row per CDR3 protein. In the table there are 70,000 or so distinct CDR3 sequences, 11% of which are singletons. The study's findings and limits: Compared to controls, expanded TCRs made significantly more large clusters of similar CDR3s.

Sample: whole blood, taken in connection with sensitization to the hapten diphenylcyclopropenone (DPC). This TCR derives from a woman aged 45 to 65 with alopecia areata. Some clones in this sample may be carry-over from other donors' samples. The chain uses TRBV11-3 and TRBJ2-7; 9 positions match TRBD1. Here the CDR3 DNA reads TGTGCCAGCAGCTCCCGGACAGGGGCCACCTACGAGCAGTACTTC. Protein product: CASSSRTGATYEQYF. The full variable domain, completed using reference TRBV11-3 and TRBJ2-7, is EAGVVQSPRYKIIEKKQPVAFWCNPISGHNTLYWYLQNLGQGPELLIRYENEEAVDDSQLPKDRFSAERLKGVDSTLKIQPAELGDSAVYLCASSSRTGATYEQYFGPGTRLTVT.